Listed below are T cell receptor beta chains from one sample, sequenced in a study of cytomegalovirus exposure and HLA in healthy donors. Clones were read by immunoSEQ multiplex PCR, and TCRdb kept only the in-frame ones, dropping some. The sample has about 140,000 clones, around 77% seen once; the top ten hold about 4.5%. The sample consisted of PBMCs. All receptors derive from a man aged 30-40 years in good health. Both conserved end residues are part of each CDR3. A D gene is named only where the DNA matches it firmly. Rows may omit the clone size; those that give it use once, few, many or a size class.

>TRBJ1-3|TRBV27|-|-
TGTGCCAGCAGCATTGCCAGGACTGGAAACACCATATATTTT
CASSIARTGNTIYF
>TRBJ2-1|TRBV7-2|-|TRBD1
TGTGTCAGCAGCTTAGGACAGGGGGCCTACAATGAGCAGTTCTTC
CVSSLGQGAYNEQFF
>TRBJ1-1|TRBV7-9|few|TRBD1
TGTGCCAGCAGCTTAGAGACAGGGGCTGAAGCTTTCTTT
CASSLETGAEAFF
>TRBJ2-1|TRBV11-3|-|-
TGTGCCAGCAGCGCCCGACTGGACAGCTCCTACAATGAGCAGTTCTTC
CASSARLDSSYNEQFF
>TRBJ1-3|TRBV5-4|few|-
TGTGCCAGCAGCCCCCTCTCTGGAAACACCATATATTTT
CASSPLSGNTIYF
>TRBJ2-7|TRBV6-6|once|-
TGTGCCAGCAGTTACGGGGTCACGGGAACATACGAGCAGTACTTC
CASSYGVTGTYEQYF
>TRBJ1-5|TRBV6-5|-|-
TGTGCCAGCAGCCAGGGACTCTATAGCAATCAGCCCCAGCATTTT
CASSQGLYSNQPQHF
>TRBJ2-3|TRBV11-3|-|TRBD2
TGTGCCAGCAGGTTTAGCGGGGGACCTCTGGACACAGATACGCAGTATTTT
CASRFSGGPLDTDTQYF
>TRBJ2-1|TRBV7-9|-|-
TGTGCCTGCGGACTGGTCCTAGCAAATGAGCAGTTCTTC
CACGLVLANEQFF
>TRBJ2-1|TRBV5-4|few|TRBD2
TGTGCCAGCACCCCTGGAGGGACTAGCGGAAACAATGAGCAGTTCTTC
CASTPGGTSGNNEQFF
>TRBJ1-3|TRBV7-9|-|-
TGTTCCAGCAGCCCCCCCGGGGGACCCATATATTTT
CSSSPPGGPIYF
>TRBJ1-1|TRBV28|-|-
TGTGCCAGCAGTTCACCTCCCACGGACACTGAAGCTTTCTTT
CASSSPPTDTEAFF
>TRBJ1-2|TRBV28|-|-
TGTGCCAGCAGTTTGGGGGGGGCACTGGGCTACACCTTC
CASSLGGALGYTF
>TRBJ2-2|TRBV6-4|-|-
TGTGCCAGCAGTCCCGGGGTCCTGGGAGAGCTGTTTTTT
CASSPGVLGELFF
>TRBJ2-7|TRBV11-2|once|TRBD1
TGTGCCAGCAGCCTAGGGGGGACAGGGGGCTTCGAGCAGTACTTC
CASSLGGTGGFEQYF
>TRBJ2-6|TRBV30|-|-
TGTGCCTGGAGCAGGGACTCTGGGGCCAACGTCCTGACTTTC
CAWSRDSGANVLTF
>TRBJ2-1|TRBV19|-|TRBD2
TGTGCCAGTAGTATAGCGGCTAGCGGGTTAGAGCAGTTCTTC
CASSIAASGLEQFF
>TRBJ2-7|TRBV13|-|-
TGTGCCAGCAGCTTAGACCTCACAGAAACCTACGAGCAGTACTTC
CASSLDLTETYEQYF
>TRBJ2-1|TRBV7-2|-|TRBD2
TGTGCCAGCAGCTTAGACTTGCCGGGACTAGCGGGAGATGAGCAGTTCTTC
CASSLDLPGLAGDEQFF
>TRBJ1-1|TRBV4-2|few|-
TGTGCCAGCAGCCAAGTCGGCGGGGGGGGAGGGTTGGCTTTCTTT
CASSQVGGGGGLAFF
>TRBJ2-5|TRBV27|-|-
TGTGCCAGCAGTCTAAGTGGGAGATTGGGAAGCTTCCAAGAGACCCAGTACTTC
CASSLSGRLGSFQETQYF
>TRBJ2-3|TRBV28|-|TRBD1
TGTGCCAGCAGCCACAGGGGGCTGAGAGATACGCAGTATTTT
CASSHRGLRDTQYF
>TRBJ2-2|TRBV11-2|-|TRBD1
TGTGCCAGCAGTTCCGGACAGGGGGCTTCCGGGGAGCTGTTTTTT
CASSSGQGASGELFF
>TRBJ1-5|TRBV28|-|-
TGTGCCAGCATTCGACGGATTGGCAGGTATCAGCCCCAGCATTTT
CASIRRIGRYQPQHF
>TRBJ2-6|TRBV7-9|-|TRBD1
TGTGCCAGAGACAGGGCTGGGGCCAACGTCCTGACTTTC
CARDRAGANVLTF
>TRBJ2-4|TRBV11-2|-|-
TGTGCCAGCAGCTTAAGTTCTCAGGGGTTAATTCAGTACTTC
CASSLSSQGLIQYF
>TRBJ2-1|TRBV10-3|-|TRBD2
TGTGCCACCCGTAGCGGGATGACCTACAATGAGCAGTTCTTC
CATRSGMTYNEQFF
>TRBJ2-3|TRBV28|-|-
TGTGCCAGCAGTTTATCAGGGGCAGATACGCAGTATTTT
CASSLSGADTQYF
>TRBJ2-3|TRBV6-5|-|-
TGTGCCAGCAGGGAGGGGGCATCGACAGATACGCAGTATTTT
CASREGASTDTQYF
>TRBJ2-5|TRBV28|-|-
TGTGCCACCCGTAACCAAGGGGGAGAGACCCAGTACTTC
CATRNQGGETQYF
>TRBJ2-5|TRBV6-5|-|TRBD2
TGTGCCAGCAGTCGGGGATGGGGGGGACAAGAGACCCAGTACTTC
CASSRGWGGQETQYF
>TRBJ2-1|TRBV5-1|-|TRBD2
TGCGCCAGCAGCTCGACTAGCGGGAGACCCTTTTACAATGAGCAGTTCTTC
CASSSTSGRPFYNEQFF
>TRBJ2-3|TRBV6-6|-|-
TGTGCCAGCAGCTACCACCAGGGGTCCACAGATACGCAGTATTTT
CASSYHQGSTDTQYF
>TRBJ1-1|TRBV27|-|-
TGTGCCAGCAGTCCGGCAGGGCGTCGAGCTTTCTTT
CASSPAGRRAFF
>TRBJ1-4|TRBV6-1|-|-
TGTGCCAGCAGAGAAGCAGGGGCTAATGAAAAACTGTTTTTT
CASREAGANEKLFF
>TRBJ2-3|TRBV5-4|-|-
TGTGCCAGCAGCTTCGGAACAGATGTGGATACGCAGTATTTT
CASSFGTDVDTQYF
>TRBJ2-7|TRBV29-1|-|-
TGCAGCGCCGTTGCCGGGACTTTCTCCTACGAGCAGTACTTC
CSAVAGTFSYEQYF
>TRBJ2-7|TRBV19|-|TRBD2
TGTGCCAGTAGGCTAGCGGACTCCTACGAGCAGTACTTC
CASRLADSYEQYF
>TRBJ2-2|TRBV7-2|-|-
TGTGCCAGCAGCTTAGTAGCCTCCGGGAACACCGGGGAGCTGTTTTTT
CASSLVASGNTGELFF
>TRBJ2-2|TRBV7-3|-|-
TGTGCCAGCAGCGCCCCGGGACTGATGAACACCGGGGAGCTGTTTTTT
CASSAPGLMNTGELFF
>TRBJ2-1|TRBV27|-|TRBD2
TGTGCCAGCAGTTTAATGTCTAGCGGGCGCTACAATGAGCAGTTCTTC
CASSLMSSGRYNEQFF
>TRBJ1-4|TRBV27|-|-
TGTGCCAGCAGTTTACGCGGTGAAAAACTGTTTTTT
CASSLRGEKLFF
>TRBJ1-1|TRBV6-6|-|-
TGTGCCAGCAGTCGCGTCCCGGGAGGGAACACTGAAGCTTTCTTT
CASSRVPGGNTEAFF
>TRBJ2-7|TRBV12-2|-|-
TGTGCAAGTCGAACCCCGGGACTAGCGGGAGAATGCTCTGACGAGCAGTACTTC
CASRTPGLAGECSDEQYF
>TRBJ1-5|TRBV4-1|-|TRBD1
TGCGCCAGCAGCCAAGATCATTCCGCGACAGGGAACAATCAGCCCCAGCATTTT
CASSQDHSATGNNQPQHF
>TRBJ2-2|TRBV5-5|-|TRBD1
TGTGCCGGCAGTCAAGGGTGGGACAGGGGCCACGGGGAGCTGTTTTTT
CAGSQGWDRGHGELFF
>TRBJ2-5|TRBV7-2|-|-
TGTGCCAGCAGTTTCCAGGGGATGTACCAAGAGACCCAGTACTTC
CASSFQGMYQETQYF
>TRBJ1-1|TRBV7-9|few|TRBD1
TGTGCCAGCAGCTTAAGGACAGGAAGTGGAACTGAAGCTTTCTTT
CASSLRTGSGTEAFF
>TRBJ2-3|TRBV4-1|-|TRBD2
TGCGCCAGCAGCCAAGATCAGGCTAGCGGGAGAAGCACAGATACGCAGTATTTT
CASSQDQASGRSTDTQYF
>TRBJ2-3|TRBV7-9|-|-
TGTGCCAGCAGCTTCCTAGGCACAGATACGCAGTATTTT
CASSFLGTDTQYF
>TRBJ2-7|TRBV6-5|-|-
TGTGCCAGCAGTCCCCGTGACATTGCCTACGAGCAGTACTTC
CASSPRDIAYEQYF
>TRBJ2-1|TRBV4-1|-|TRBD2
TGCGCCAGCAGCCAAGTAGTCCTAGCGGGAGGTCGAGGGTTCTTC
CASSQVVLAGGRGFF
>TRBJ2-1|TRBV11-2|-|TRBD1
TGTGCCAGCAGCTCCGGGACAGGGGTTTACAATGAGCAGTTCTTC
CASSSGTGVYNEQFF
>TRBJ2-7|TRBV7-2|-|TRBD1
TGTGCCAGCAGCCGTAGGGACAGGGACGAGCAGTACTTC
CASSRRDRDEQYF
>TRBJ1-1|TRBV7-2|-|TRBD1
TGTGCCAGCAGCCGGGACAGGGCGGCTGAAGCTTTCTTT
CASSRDRAAEAFF
>TRBJ2-3|TRBV29-1|-|-
TGCAGCGTTGGCGGCAGATCCACAGATACGCAGTATTTT
CSVGGRSTDTQYF
>TRBJ2-2|TRBV5-1|once|TRBD2
TGCGCCAGCAGCTTTGCGGGAGGTTTGATGAACACCGGGGAGCTGTTTTTT
CASSFAGGLMNTGELFF
>TRBJ2-1|TRBV11-2|-|TRBD2
TGTGCCAGCAGCCTGGGACTAGCGGGAGTGAGGGAGCAGTTCTTC
CASSLGLAGVREQFF
>TRBJ2-5|TRBV19|once|-
TGTGCCAGTAGTATCGGCAGGGATGAGACCCAGTACTTC
CASSIGRDETQYF
>TRBJ2-2|TRBV29-1|-|TRBD1
TGCAGCGTTGAGGGGACAGGGGCGAATACCGGGGAGCTGTTTTTT
CSVEGTGANTGELFF